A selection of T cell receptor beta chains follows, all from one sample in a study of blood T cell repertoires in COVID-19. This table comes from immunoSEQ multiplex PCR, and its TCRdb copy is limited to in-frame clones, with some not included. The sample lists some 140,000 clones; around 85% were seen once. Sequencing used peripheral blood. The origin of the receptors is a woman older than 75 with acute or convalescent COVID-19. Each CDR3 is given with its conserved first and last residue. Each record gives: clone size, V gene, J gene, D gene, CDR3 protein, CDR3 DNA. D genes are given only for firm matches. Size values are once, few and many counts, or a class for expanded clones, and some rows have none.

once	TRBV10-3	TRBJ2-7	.	CAISEGGQSFYEQYF	TGTGCCATCAGCGAGGGGGGACAGTCGTTCTACGAGCAGTACTTC
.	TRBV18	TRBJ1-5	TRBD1	CASSPLPTGSGSNQPQHF	TGTGCCAGCTCACCACTCCCGACAGGGTCGGGTAGCAATCAGCCCCAGCATTTT
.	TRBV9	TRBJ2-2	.	CASSVEAAAGELFF	TGTGCCAGCAGCGTAGAGGCGGCGGCCGGGGAGCTGTTTTTT
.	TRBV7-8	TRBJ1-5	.	CASSPQDQPQHF	TGTGCCAGCAGCCCACAGGATCAGCCCCAGCATTTT
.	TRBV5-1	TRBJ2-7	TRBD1	CASSSTGQDYEQYF	TGCGCCAGCAGCTCCACGGGACAGGATTACGAGCAGTACTTC
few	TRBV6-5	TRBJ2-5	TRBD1	CASSPGQGAQETQYF	TGTGCCAGCAGCCCAGGACAGGGGGCTCAAGAGACCCAGTACTTC
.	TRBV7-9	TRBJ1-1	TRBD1	CASSTIQGAVTEAFF	TGTGCCAGCAGCACCATACAGGGGGCCGTCACTGAAGCTTTCTTT
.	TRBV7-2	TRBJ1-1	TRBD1	CASSLTGQGEAFF	TGTGCCAGCAGCCTCACCGGACAGGGTGAAGCTTTCTTT
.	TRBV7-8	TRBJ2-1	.	CASSPRGGVAYNEQFF	TGTGCCAGCAGCCCAAGAGGAGGGGTGGCCTACAATGAGCAGTTCTTC
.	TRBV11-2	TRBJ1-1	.	CASSYTSGVTEAFF	TGTGCCAGCAGCTACACCTCAGGGGTCACTGAAGCTTTCTTT
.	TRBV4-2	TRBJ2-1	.	CASSEKTQGSNEQFF	TGTGCCAGCAGCGAAAAGACGCAGGGTAGCAATGAGCAGTTCTTC
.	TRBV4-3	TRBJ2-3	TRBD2	CASSRQPGTSGGGLTDTQYF	TGCGCCAGCAGCCGGCAGCCCGGGACTAGCGGGGGGGGGTTGACAGATACGCAGTATTTT
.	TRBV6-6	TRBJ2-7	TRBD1	CASSSTGTGTYEQYF	TGTGCCAGCAGTTCCACCGGGACAGGTACCTACGAGCAGTACTTC
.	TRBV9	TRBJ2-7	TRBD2	CASSSSQLADSYEQYF	TGTGCCAGCAGCTCCTCGCAGCTAGCGGACTCCTACGAGCAGTACTTC
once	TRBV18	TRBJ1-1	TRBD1	CASSSGTGRGTEAFF	TGTGCCAGCTCCTCCGGGACAGGGAGAGGTACCGAAGCTTTCTTT
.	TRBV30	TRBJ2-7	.	CAWSANYEQYF	TGTGCCTGGAGTGCAAACTACGAGCAGTACTTC
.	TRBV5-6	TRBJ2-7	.	CASTFAGQIYEQYF	TGTGCCAGCACCTTCGCGGGACAGATCTACGAGCAGTACTTC
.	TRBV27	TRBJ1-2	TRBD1	CASSYRDRPAVGYTF	TGTGCCAGCAGTTACCGGGACAGGCCGGCGGTCGGCTACACCTTC
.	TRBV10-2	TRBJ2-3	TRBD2	CASRRTSGGALDTQYF	TGCGCCAGCAGACGGACTAGCGGGGGGGCCTTAGATACGCAGTATTTT
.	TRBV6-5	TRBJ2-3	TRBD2	CASSLLAGDTDTQYF	TGTGCCAGCAGTTTACTAGCGGGGGACACAGATACGCAGTATTTT
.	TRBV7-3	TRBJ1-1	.	CASSFSPGQGNTEAFF	TGTGCCAGCAGCTTTTCCCCCGGGCAGGGCAACACTGAAGCTTTCTTT
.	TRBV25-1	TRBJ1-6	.	CASSESQGGNSPLHF	TGTGCCAGCAGTGAATCCCAGGGTGGTAATTCACCCCTCCACTTT
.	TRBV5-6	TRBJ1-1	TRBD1	CASSFGQAFGFEAFF	TGTGCCAGCAGCTTTGGACAGGCTTTTGGTTTCGAAGCTTTCTTT
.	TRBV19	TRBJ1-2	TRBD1	CASSLPGQGAHGYTF	TGTGCCAGTAGTCTGCCGGGACAGGGGGCCCATGGCTACACCTTC
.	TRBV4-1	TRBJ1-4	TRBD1	CASSQVGQTRKLFF	TGCGCCAGCAGCCAAGTGGGACAGACAAGAAAACTGTTTTTT
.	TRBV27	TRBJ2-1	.	CASKGEGYNEQFF	TGTGCCAGCAAGGGGGAGGGTTATAATGAGCAGTTCTTC
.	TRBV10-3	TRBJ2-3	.	CAATGSSTDTQYF	TGTGCCGCCACAGGGTCTAGCACAGATACGCAGTATTTT
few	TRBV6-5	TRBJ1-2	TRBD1	CASRRGQVNYGYTF	TGTGCCAGCAGGCGGGGACAGGTTAACTATGGCTACACCTTC
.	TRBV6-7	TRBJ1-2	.	CASSYPAGILKGYGYTF	TGTGCCAGCAGTTACCCGGCGGGGATCTTAAAGGGCTATGGCTACACCTTC
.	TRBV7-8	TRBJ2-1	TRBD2	CASSLGRGVYNEQFF	TGTGCCAGCAGTTTGGGGCGGGGGGTCTACAATGAGCAGTTCTTC
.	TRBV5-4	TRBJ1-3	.	CASSLIWAEYF	TGTGCCAGCAGCTTGATCTGGGCCGAATATTTT
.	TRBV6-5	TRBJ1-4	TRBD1	CASSYARGSTLKLFF	TGTGCCAGCAGTTACGCCAGGGGGTCAACATTAAAACTGTTTTTT
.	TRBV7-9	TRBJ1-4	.	CASSLALGTPGEKLFF	TGTGCCAGCAGCTTAGCCCTGGGCACCCCGGGAGAAAAACTGTTTTTT
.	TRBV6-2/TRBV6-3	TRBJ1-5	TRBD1	CASSYSNRGGQPQHF	TGTGCCAGCAGTTACTCGAACAGGGGTGGCCAGCCCCAGCATTTT
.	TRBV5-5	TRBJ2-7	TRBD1	CASGPRGQGMNEQYF	TGTGCCAGCGGCCCACGTGGACAGGGCATGAACGAGCAGTACTTC
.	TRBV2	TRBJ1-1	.	CAGGIDTEAFF	TGTGCCGGGGGGATTGACACTGAAGCTTTCTTT
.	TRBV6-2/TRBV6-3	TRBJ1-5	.	CASSYSSGNQPQHF	TGTGCCAGCAGTTACTCGTCGGGAAATCAGCCCCAGCATTTT
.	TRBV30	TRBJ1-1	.	CAWSFPTAGGTEAFF	TGTGCCTGGAGTTTCCCGACCGCCGGGGGCACTGAAGCTTTCTTT
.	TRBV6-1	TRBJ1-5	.	CASSESGGAGQPQHF	TGTGCCAGCAGTGAAAGTGGGGGGGCCGGTCAGCCCCAGCATTTT
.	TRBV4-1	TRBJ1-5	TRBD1	CASSRDRYQPQHF	TGCGCCAGCAGCCGGGACAGATATCAGCCCCAGCATTTT
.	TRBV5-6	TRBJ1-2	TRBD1	CASSLVSHKTGVGYGYTF	TGTGCCAGCAGCTTGGTTTCCCACAAAACAGGGGTAGGCTATGGCTACACCTTC
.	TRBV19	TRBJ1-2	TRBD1	CASRTGGYGYTF	TGTGCCAGTAGGACAGGGGGCTATGGCTACACCTTC
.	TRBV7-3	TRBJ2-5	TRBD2	CASSLTAGRGQETQYF	TGTGCCAGCAGCTTAACGGCTGGGAGGGGCCAAGAGACCCAGTACTTC
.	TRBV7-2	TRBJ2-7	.	CASSIYKNLYEQYF	TGTGCCAGCAGCATTTACAAGAACCTCTACGAGCAGTACTTC
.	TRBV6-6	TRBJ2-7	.	CASSQQGTRSEQYF	TGTGCCAGCAGCCAACAGGGGACTAGGAGCGAGCAGTACTTC
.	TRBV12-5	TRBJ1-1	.	CASGWGGTEAFF	TGTGCTAGTGGTTGGGGAGGCACTGAAGCTTTCTTT
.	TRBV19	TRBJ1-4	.	CASSIGAGAYNEKLFF	TGTGCCAGTAGTATCGGGGCAGGGGCGTATAATGAAAAACTGTTTTTT
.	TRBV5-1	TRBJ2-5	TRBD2	CASSLVVAGEETQYF	TGCGCCAGCAGCTTGGTTGTAGCGGGGGAAGAGACCCAGTACTTC
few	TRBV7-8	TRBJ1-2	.	CASSPQTPSGYGYTF	TGTGCCAGCAGCCCCCAGACTCCGAGCGGCTATGGCTACACCTTC
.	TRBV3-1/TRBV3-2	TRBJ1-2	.	CASSQGAVGYTF	TGTGCCAGCAGCCAAGGGGCAGTTGGCTACACCTTC
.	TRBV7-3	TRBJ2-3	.	CASRGTGEGTDTQYF	TGTGCCAGCAGGGGCACCGGGGAAGGCACAGATACGCAGTATTTT
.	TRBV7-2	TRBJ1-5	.	CASSLASNQPQHF	TGTGCCAGCAGCCTCGCGAGCAATCAGCCCCAGCATTTT
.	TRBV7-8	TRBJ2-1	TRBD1	CASSYAGQGYNEQFF	TGTGCCAGCAGCTACGCGGGACAGGGCTACAATGAGCAGTTCTTC